These 17 T cell receptor beta chains came from one sample sequenced in a study of human T cells and chemical hapten exposure. TCRdb analysed the RACE reads with MiXCR anew, one entry per CDR3 protein. The data contain about 160,000 distinct CDR3 sequences, 25% to 35% of them singletons. Time point in this sample: patch test 3, about 24 weeks after DPC sensitization. Specified treatment: therapeutic diphenylcyclopropenone sensitization with weekly scalp DPC. Specimen: whole blood, collected in connection with sensitization to the hapten diphenylcyclopropenone (DPC). Receptors were obtained from a woman aged 18-30 years with alopecia areata. Some clones in this sample may be carry-over from other donors' samples.

This clonotype was observed at least ten times. V gene TRBV7-9 combines with J gene TRBJ2-7, with D unresolved. Germline CDR1 and CDR2: SEHNR and FQNEAQ (reference sequence). CDR3 length equals 15 residues. V was cut by 3 bases and J by 2 bases, with 14 bases left in between. This CDR3 is CASSLDPRGTYEQYF. The CDR3 DNA is TGTGCCAGCAGCTTGGACCCACGAGGAACCTACGAGCAGTACTTC.

This clonotype was found a few times. This sequence joins TRBV10-3 and TRBJ2-5, with a possible D match to TRBD1 (5 bases). Germline lookup yields CDR1 ENHRY and CDR2 SYGVKD. The CDR3 length is 11 residues. V lost 8 bases and J 4 bases, leaving 8 bases between the germline ends. The CDR3 DNA sequence: TGTGCCATCGGGGCACTAGAGACCCAGTACTTC. The encoded protein is CAIGALETQYF.

This clonotype was found once. The gene calls are TRBV12-3 or TRBV12-4 and TRBJ1-6, with D unresolved. V was shortened by 8 bases and J by 7 bases, with 21 bases between the two germline ends. CDR3 length: 16 residues. The CDR3 DNA is TGTGCCAGCCGAAGCCTAAACGGGGTACTCAATTCACCCCTCCACTTT. Translated, it gives CASRSLNGVLNSPLHF.

The gene calls are TRBV5-1 and TRBJ2-7; unclear D gene. There are 13 residues in the CDR3. In germline, CDR1 is SGHRS, CDR2 YFSETQ. Trimming shortened V by 6 bases and J by 2 bases, and 12 bases separated the two germline ends. CDR3: CASTWGQTYEQYF. DNA for the CDR3: TGCGCCAGCACCTGGGGTCAGACCTACGAGCAGTACTTC.

This clonotype was counted a few times. This chain connects TRBV7-9 to TRBJ2-1, with TRBD2 matching 9 bases. V lost 6 bases to trimming and J lost 3 bases; unmatched junction nucleotides: 6. The CDR3 runs 15 residues. Per germline, CDR1 SEHNR and CDR2 FQNEAQ (reference sequence). The CDR3, as DNA: TGTGCCAGCAGTCGTAGCGGGAGTTTCTACAATGAGCAGTTCTTC. Translation: CASSRSGSFYNEQFF.

The chain has TRBV29-1 and TRBJ1-2; 12 bases are shared with TRBD1. V was clipped by 4 bases and J by 7 bases; unmatched bases: 7. This CDR3 has 14 amino acids. The germline V gene has CDR1 SQVTM and CDR2 ANQGSEA. CDR3 nucleotides: TGCAGCGTTGGGACCGGGACAGGGGGCGGTGGCTACACCTTC. This gives the protein CSVGTGTGGGGYTF.

This clonotype has only a few counts. The V and J genes are TRBV29-1 and TRBJ1-2; D is perhaps TRBD1 (5 bases). V was shortened by 4 bases and J by 6 bases, with 9 bases between the two germline ends. CDR3 length: 11 amino acids. Germline CDR1 is SQVTM and CDR2 is ANQGSEA. CDR3 coding DNA: TGCAGCGTTGTGGGCAGGGATGGCTACACCTTC. Amino acid sequence: CSVVGRDGYTF. The complete variable domain, with remaining parts taken from reference TRBV29-1 and TRBJ1-2, reads SAVISQKPSRDICQRGTSLTIQCQVDSQVTMMFWYRQQPGQSLTLIATANQGSEATYESGFVIDKFPISRPNLTFSTLTVSNMSPEDSSIYLCSVVGRDGYTFGSGTRLTVV.

The chain couples TRBV2 to TRBJ1-5, with TRBD1 as a possible D gene (5 bases). In germline, CDR1 is SNHLY, CDR2 FYNNEI. CDR3 length: 16 residues. V dropped 1 base and J dropped 7 bases, with 17 bases sitting between them. The CDR3 DNA sequence: TGTGCCAGCAGTGAAGGCAGGGCGAGAGTCGGACAGCCCCAGCATTTT. Translated: CASSEGRARVGQPQHF.

The rearrangement joins TRBV18 to TRBJ2-3; D not certain. The germline V gene has CDR1 KGHSH and CDR2 LQKENI. The CDR3 spans 13 residues. Trimming removed 2 bases at V and 0 bases at J, with 3 bases between. This CDR3 is CASSPDSTDTQYF. As DNA, the CDR3 is TGTGCCAGCTCACCAGACAGCACAGATACGCAGTATTTT.

The DNA for the CDR3 is TGTGCCAGCAGTTACGTGAGACAGAGCAATTCACCCCTCCACTTT. This sequence encodes CASSYVRQSNSPLHF. The chain recombines TRBV6-5 with TRBJ1-6; possibly TRBD1 for D (5 bases). The CDR3 is 15 amino acids. CDR1 is MNHEY and CDR2 is SVGAGI in the germline V gene. Trimming took off 2 bases at V and 7 bases at J, with 12 bases between the two ends.

This clonotype was recorded at least ten times. V is TRBV29-1 and J is TRBJ2-1; D may match TRBD1 or TRBD2 (5 bases each). V lost 1 base and J 8 bases, leaving 15 bases between the germline ends. The V gene's germline CDR1 is SQVTM and CDR2 ANQGSEA. This CDR3 spans 14 amino acids. The CDR3 loop is CSVEALRDPHEQFF. The CDR3 nucleotides read TGCAGCGTTGAAGCTCTACGGGACCCCCATGAGCAGTTCTTC.

V usage is TRBV9 and J usage is TRBJ2-7; D is undetermined. The CDR3 is made up of 15 amino acids. The ends were cut back, 4 bases at V and 0 bases at J, with 14 bases in the middle. Per the germline V gene, CDR1 is SGDLS and CDR2 is YYNGEE. The CDR3 bases are TGTGCCAGCAGCCCTCGTCCCGTCTCCTCCTACGAGCAGTACTTC. Amino acids: CASSPRPVSSYEQYF.

V gene TRBV6-2 or TRBV6-3 combines with J gene TRBJ1-5; D call uncertain. The V gene lost 2 bases and the J gene lost 1 base, with 9 bases spanning the gap. CDR1 is MNHEY and CDR2 is SVGEGT in the germline V gene. This CDR3 contains 15 residues. CDR3 loop: CASSYNRGSNQPQHF. The DNA of the CDR3 is TGTGCCAGCAGTTACAACCGGGGAAGCAATCAGCCCCAGCATTTT.

The chain has TRBV4-1 and TRBJ1-6; D is possibly TRBD1 (5 bases). V lost 3 bases and J 0 bases, leaving 24 bases between the germline ends. This CDR3 comprises 21 residues. CDR1 and CDR2 from the germline V gene are MGHRA and YSYEKL. The CDR3 DNA follows: TGCGCCAGCAGCCAGGGGCTCTCGGTCAGCAAATTTAGCTCCTATAATTCACCCCTCCACTTT. Encoded protein: CASSQGLSVSKFSSYNSPLHF.

This clonotype was counted many times. The V call is TRBV20-1, the J call TRBJ2-1, with 9 bases aligning to TRBD2. The CDR3 spans 16 residues. J gave up 6 bases and V 1 base, and 10 bases lay outside the gene matches. From germline, CDR1 is DFQATT and CDR2 SNEGSKA (reference sequence). The CDR3 DNA is TGCAGTGCTAGAGGTAGCGGGAGAAGTTCGTTCAATGAGCAGTTCTTC. This translates into CSARGSGRSSFNEQFF.

The V and J genes are TRBV6-4 and TRBJ1-4; D is undetermined. This CDR3 is built from 15 residues. V was clipped by 4 bases and J by 2 bases, with 11 bases between them. Germline V CDR1 and CDR2: MRHNA, SNTAGT. The CDR3 loop reads CASSALPGTNEKLFF. DNA of the CDR3: TGTGCCAGCAGTGCTCTTCCGGGGACTAATGAAAAACTGTTTTTT.

The CDR3 loop reads CASSEVYGYTF. The CDR3 bases are TGTGCCAGCAGTGAGGTCTATGGCTACACCTTC. The chain is built from TRBV25-1 and TRBJ1-2; D is uncertain. Trimming removed 3 bases at V and 4 bases at J, with 3 bases between. The CDR3 has 11 residues. The germline CDR1 and CDR2 sequences are MGHDK and SYGVNS.